This entry lists 21 T cell receptor beta chains sequenced from one sample in a study of brain T cells in children with intractable seizures. Clones were read by immunoSEQ multiplex PCR, and TCRdb kept only the in-frame ones, dropping some. The sample contains about 320,000 clones, about 93% of which appear only once. The time point denotes: blood from clinic visit 5 months post-surgery; TSC patient then seizure free. The specimen comprised peripheral blood, sampled about 5 months after surgery. The receptors derive from a boy under two years old with tuberous sclerosis and intractable seizures.

This rearrangement joins TRBV6-1 to TRBJ2-1, with 7 bases lining up with TRBD2. The length of the CDR3 is 17 residues. Germline CDR1 and CDR2: MNHNS and SASEGT. V was pared by 0 bases and J by 0 bases, with 5 bases of the junction left unmatched. Here the CDR3 reads CASSEAKSGISYNEQFF. DNA for the CDR3: TGTGCCAGCAGTGAAGCTAAGAGCGGGATCTCCTACAATGAGCAGTTCTTC.

The rearrangement joins TRBV4-2 to TRBJ1-3; D not certain. Germline-derived CDR1 and CDR2 are LGHNA and YNFKEQ. The CDR3 length is 18 residues. V lost 1 base to trimming and J lost 0 bases, with 16 bases between them. The CDR3 DNA reads as TGTGCCAGCAGCCAAGTTAGCAGTGAGGATTTCTCTGGAAACACCATATATTTT. It is translated as CASSQVSSEDFSGNTIYF.

Worth noting for this clone: At one end the junction does not follow the germline gene, possibly because of a read error. The chain links TRBV7-7 to TRBJ2-3; tentatively, D is TRBD1 or TRBD2 (5 bases each). The CDR3 is made up of 14 amino acids. Germline V gives CDR1 SSHAT, CDR2 FNYEAQ (reference sequence). The CDR3, as DNA: TGTGCTAGCAGCTTCTTGGGGGGCACAGATACGCAGTATTTT. Translating it yields CASSFLGGTDTQYF. The whole variable domain, remainder taken from reference TRBV7-7 and TRBJ2-3, is GAGVSQSPRYKVTKRGQDVTLRCDPISSHATLYWYQQALGQGPEFLTYFNYEAQPDKSGLPSDRFSAERPEGSISTLTIQRTEQRDSAMYRCASSFLGGTDTQYFGPGTRLTVL.

V usage is TRBV9 and J usage is TRBJ2-1, with no clear D. V shed 0 bases and J shed 5 bases, with 12 bases lying between them. The CDR3 runs 15 residues. The germline gives CDR1 SGDLS, CDR2 YYNGEE. The CDR3 loop is CASSVGLNPNNEQFF. The CDR3 DNA reads TGTGCCAGCAGCGTAGGACTCAATCCCAACAATGAGCAGTTCTTC.

A single count supports this clone. The chain joins TRBV6-5 to TRBJ2-7; D possibly corresponds to TRBD1 (6 bases). This CDR3 region has 16 residues. The germline V and J ends were trimmed by 0 bases and 1 base, with 13 bases remaining between them. Germline V gene sequence: CDR1 MNHEY, CDR2 SVGAGI. The CDR3 protein is CASSYSGQGLSYEQYF. CDR3 DNA sequence: TGTGCCAGCAGTTACTCGGGTCAGGGGCTTTCCTACGAGCAGTACTTC.

The V and J genes are TRBV6-5 and TRBJ1-2, with 7 positions matching TRBD1. V lost 6 bases, J lost 8 bases, and 12 bases stayed unmatched. Germline CDR1 MNHEY, CDR2 SVGAGI. This CDR3 comprises 14 residues. The chain's CDR3 is CASSRDSTLYGYTF. The CDR3 DNA reads TGTGCCAGCAGCCGGGACAGTACTCTATACGGCTACACCTTC.

The chain links TRBV3-1 (or the pseudogene TRBV3-2) to TRBJ2-7; TRBD2 might be the D (6 bases). V lost 1 base to trimming and J lost 0 bases, with 7 bases between them. This CDR3 is built from 14 residues. Germline CDR1 reads LGHDT; CDR2 reads YNNKEL (reference sequence). DNA for the CDR3: TGTGCCAGCAGCCAAGGGACTAACTCCTACGAGCAGTACTTC. Its translation is CASSQGTNSYEQYF.

The CDR3 nucleotides are TGTGCCAGCAGCTCGAGCTTCGGGACCAGGAGGTCCGATACGCAGTATTTT. Translated: CASSSSFGTRRSDTQYF. The rearrangement joins TRBV11-3 to TRBJ2-3; either TRBD1 or TRBD2 may fit D (5 bases each). V shed 4 bases and J shed 6 bases, with 23 bases lying between them. CDR3 length: 17 residues. The germline gives CDR1 SGHNT, CDR2 YENEEA.

This chain links TRBV11-3 with TRBJ1-1, with D possibly matching TRBD1 (5 bases). Germline V gene data show CDR1 as SGHNT and CDR2 as YENEEA. The V end was cut by 8 bases, the J end by 2 bases, with 15 bases between. The CDR3 is 14 amino acids. As DNA, the CDR3 is TGTGCCAGCGCCTATTCCGGGGCCAACACTGAAGCTTTCTTT. Protein sequence: CASAYSGANTEAFF.

The chain carries TRBV19 and TRBJ1-2; D is uncertain. The CDR3 totals 15 residues. CDR1 is LNHDA and CDR2 is SQIVND in the germline V gene (reference sequence). Trimming shortened V by 5 bases and J by 0 bases, and 13 bases separated the two germline ends. In DNA, the CDR3 is TGTGCCAGTAGTCCTCGGACCGGAGCTAACTATGGCTACACCTTC. This translates into CASSPRTGANYGYTF.

This sequence joins TRBV19 and TRBJ1-4; D unresolved. Looked up from germline, CDR1 is LNHDA and CDR2 is SQIVND (reference sequence). The V gene lost 5 bases and the J gene lost 5 bases, with 15 bases spanning the gap. The CDR3 covers 15 residues. The CDR3 nucleotides read TGTGCCAGTAGTCCGCCGGGCTCCCGGAATGAAAAACTGTTTTTT. This sequence encodes CASSPPGSRNEKLFF. Full variable domain (outside the CDR3, taken from reference TRBV19 and TRBJ1-4): DGGITQSPKYLFRKEGQNVTLSCEQNLNHDAMYWYRQDPGQGLRLIYYSQIVNDFQKGDIAEGYSVSREKKESFPLTVTSAQKNPTAFYLCASSPPGSRNEKLFFGSGTQLSVL.

The chain carries TRBV4-1 and TRBJ1-6; D not resolved. The CDR3 is 17 amino acids. The germline V gene encodes CDR1 MGHRA and CDR2 YSYEKL. Between the trimmed V and J ends, which lost 0 bases and 0 bases, there was a span of 9 bases. The CDR3 coding sequence is TGCGCCAGCAGCCAAGACCCCCTGAGCTCCTATAATTCACCCCTCCACTTT. Encoded protein: CASSQDPLSSYNSPLHF.

This rearrangement joins TRBV7-9 to TRBJ2-5, with TRBD2 matching over 9 bases. CDR3 length equals 16 residues. Germline V gives CDR1 SEHNR, CDR2 FQNEAQ (reference sequence). J was trimmed by 5 bases and V by 3 bases; bases with no gene match: 10. Here the CDR3 DNA reads TGTGCCAGCAGCTTGTTGAGCGGGAGGAATCAGGAGACCCAGTACTTC. This gives the protein CASSLLSGRNQETQYF.

The V and J genes are TRBV29-1 and TRBJ2-1; the D is unclear. Germline CDR1 reads SQVTM; CDR2 reads ANQGSEA. This CDR3 spans 12 amino acids. V lost 3 bases and J 6 bases, leaving 9 bases between the germline ends. The CDR3 loop is CSVDMASNEQFF. Here the CDR3 DNA reads TGCAGCGTTGATATGGCGAGCAATGAGCAGTTCTTC.

The chain recombines TRBV5-1 with TRBJ2-2; D is possibly TRBD1 (5 bases). The CDR3 totals 14 residues. V was shortened by 0 bases and J by 6 bases, with 9 bases between the two germline ends. In germline, CDR1 is SGHRS, CDR2 YFSETQ. CDR3 protein: CASSLASGSGELFF. The CDR3 DNA reads TGCGCCAGCAGCTTGGCCTCAGGGTCCGGGGAGCTGTTTTTT.

This chain uses TRBV6-5 with TRBJ2-1; the D gene is possibly TRBD2 (5 bases). This CDR3 is built from 14 residues. In germline, CDR1 is MNHEY, CDR2 SVGAGI. V lost 10 bases and J lost 1, with 14 bases in between. This CDR3 reads CATTPGGSYNEQFF. The DNA for the CDR3 is TGTGCCACCACCCCGGGCGGGTCCTACAATGAGCAGTTCTTC.

The chain employs TRBV15 and TRBJ2-2; D is ambiguous. Germline CDR1 is LNHNV and CDR2 is YYDKDF (reference sequence). Trimming cost V 8 bases and J 1 base, with 2 bases left between them. The CDR3 consists of 11 residues. In DNA form, the CDR3 reads TGTGCCACCCAGAACACCGGGGAGCTGTTTTTT. It translates to CATQNTGELFF.

The chain is built from TRBV27 and TRBJ1-1; tentatively, D is TRBD1 (5 bases). The CDR3 length is 14 residues. V gave up 10 bases and J gave up 1 base, with 16 bases separating them. CDR1 is MNHEY, CDR2 SMNVEV, per germline (reference sequence). CDR3 residues: CATKTRDGNTEAFF. The CDR3 DNA sequence: TGTGCCACCAAAACCCGGGACGGGAACACTGAAGCTTTCTTT.

V and J are TRBV4-1 and TRBJ1-3; 7 nucleotides match TRBD1. The CDR3 has 18 residues. Germline assignment: CDR1 MGHRA and CDR2 YSYEKL. Trimming removed 3 bases from V and 2 bases from J; junction bases left unmatched: 13. CDR3 loop: CASSHPRVIGTAGNTIYF. The CDR3 nucleotides read TGCGCCAGCAGCCACCCAAGGGTCATAGGGACAGCTGGAAACACCATATATTTT.

The chain joins TRBV6-5 to TRBJ1-3, with D hard to call. CDR3 length equals 15 residues. V was pared by 4 bases and J by 0 bases, with 10 bases between. Germline values: CDR1 MNHEY, CDR2 SVGAGI. CDR3 in amino acids: CASSSQDPSGNTIYF. The CDR3 DNA sequence: TGTGCCAGCAGTTCCCAGGACCCCTCTGGAAACACCATATATTTT.

The genes are TRBV4-1 and TRBJ2-7, with 13 positions matching TRBD2. The CDR3 loop spans 15 amino acids. Germline V CDR1 and CDR2: MGHRA, YSYEKL. The V and J ends lost 3 bases and 12 bases, in that order; junction bases with no gene match: 11. The CDR3 DNA reads as TGCGCCAGCAGCCAGGGACCGGGACTAGCGGGAACCCGGTACTTC. This translates into CASSQGPGLAGTRYF.